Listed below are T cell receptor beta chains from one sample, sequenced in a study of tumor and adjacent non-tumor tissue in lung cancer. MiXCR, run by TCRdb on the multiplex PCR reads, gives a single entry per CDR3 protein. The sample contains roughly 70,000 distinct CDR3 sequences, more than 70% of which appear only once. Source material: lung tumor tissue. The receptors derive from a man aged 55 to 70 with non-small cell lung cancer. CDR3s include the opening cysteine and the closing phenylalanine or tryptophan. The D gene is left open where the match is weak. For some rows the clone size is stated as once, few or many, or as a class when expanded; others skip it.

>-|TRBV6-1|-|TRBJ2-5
TGTGCCGGTACCTTCCGCCGGGAGACCCAGTACTTC
CAGTFRRETQYF
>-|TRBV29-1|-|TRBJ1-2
TGCAGTGTAGGAGGGGAAGGCTACAGCTTC
CSVGGEGYSF
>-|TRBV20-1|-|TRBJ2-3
TGCAGTGCCAGATCACTCAAAACAGATACGCAGTATTTT
CSARSLKTDTQYF
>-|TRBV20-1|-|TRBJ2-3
TGCAGTGCTAGATCTAAAACAGATACGCAGTATTTT
CSARSKTDTQYF
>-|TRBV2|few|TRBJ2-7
TGTGCCAGCAGTGAAGTGGCCGTCATACAGGGATACGAGCAGTATTTC
CASSEVAVIQGYEQYF
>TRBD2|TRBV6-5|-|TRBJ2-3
TGTGCTAGCGGGTTCAAACCAGCAGGGGATACGCAGTATTTT
CASGFKPAGDTQYF
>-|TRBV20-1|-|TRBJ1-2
TGCAGTGCTCGGGAACCACAGGATGACTATGACTACGCCTTC
CSAREPQDDYDYAF
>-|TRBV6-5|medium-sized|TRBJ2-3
TGTGCCAGCAGAACCGGAACCGCAGATACGCAGTATTTT
CASRTGTADTQYF
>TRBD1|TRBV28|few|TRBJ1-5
TGTGCCAGCAGTTCTCCGGGACAGGGTCTTAATCAGCCCCAGCATTTT
CASSSPGQGLNQPQHF
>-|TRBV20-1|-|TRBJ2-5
TGCAATACTAACCTCCTTCTAGCGCAAGAGACCCAGTACTTC
CNTNLLLAQETQYF
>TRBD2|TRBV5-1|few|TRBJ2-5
TGCGCCAGCAGCTTGGAGGCCGGGACTAGCGGGATCAAGTACTTC
CASSLEAGTSGIKYF
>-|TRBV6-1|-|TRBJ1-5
TGTGCCAGGAGTCCCCAGATGTTCAATAGCAATCAGCCACAGCATTTT
CARSPQMFNSNQPQHF
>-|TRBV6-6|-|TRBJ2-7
TGTGTCATCAGTTACGGACCTTGGCGGGGAGACGTCGAGCAGTACTTC
CVISYGPWRGDVEQYF
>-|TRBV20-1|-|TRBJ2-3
TGCAGTACACCTGCCGGACCTATGATCACGGTTACGCAGTATTTT
CSTPAGPMITVTQYF
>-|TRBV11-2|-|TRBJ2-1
TGTACCAGCAGCTCAGGAAACGTACGGGGCGATGAGCAGTTCTTC
CTSSSGNVRGDEQFF
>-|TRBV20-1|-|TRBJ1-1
TGCAGTGATAGTACAGGGAGGAGAACTGAAGCTTTATTT
CSDSTGRRTEALF
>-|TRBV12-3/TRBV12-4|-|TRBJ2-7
TGTACCAACAGTCAAGGAGAGGGCCGCTTAGAGCAGTACTTC
CTNSQGEGRLEQYF
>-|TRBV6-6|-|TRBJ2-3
TGTACCAGCAGTTCCCCGCTTAATGCAGATGCGCAGTATTTT
CTSSSPLNADAQYF
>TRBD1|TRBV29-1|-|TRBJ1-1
TGCATCGGAAATACAGGGGGAGGCATTGAAGCTTTCTTT
CIGNTGGGIEAFF
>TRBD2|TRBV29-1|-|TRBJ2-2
TGCAGCGTTGGGGCCACGACTAGCGGTAGTCCCGGGGGGCTGTTTTTT
CSVGATTSGSPGGLFF
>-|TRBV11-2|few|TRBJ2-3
TGTGCCAGCAGCTTAAGCCCGTGGGGCACAGATACGCAGTATTTT
CASSLSPWGTDTQYF
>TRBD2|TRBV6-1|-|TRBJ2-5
TGTGCCGTTAGCGGGAGATCGGCACAAGAGACTCAGTACTTC
CAVSGRSAQETQYF
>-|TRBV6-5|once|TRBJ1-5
TGTGCCAGCGGCCCCACCATAGAGGGGGATCAGCCCCAGCATTTT
CASGPTIEGDQPQHF
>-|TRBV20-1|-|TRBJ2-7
TGCAGTGCTAGAGATGCAGGGAGCGAGCAATACTTC
CSARDAGSEQYF
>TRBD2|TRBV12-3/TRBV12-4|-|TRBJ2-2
TGTGCCGGCAGTTCGGGACTAGCGGTCGGGGAATTGTTTTTT
CAGSSGLAVGELFF
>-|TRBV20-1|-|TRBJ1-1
TGCGGTGCCCCCTCCAGTGGGTCTGAAGCTTTCTTT
CGAPSSGSEAFF